The 4 T cell receptor beta chains reported below all come from one sample, sequenced in a study of tumor-infiltrating lymphocytes in primary liver carcinoma (dated by TCRdb to about 2017). These reads were obtained on an Illumina HiSeq 2500. A constant-region primer and ProtoScript II reverse transcriptase were used to reverse-transcribe TCRbeta-specific cDNA from roughly 0.55 ug total RNA. The TCRbeta libraries were prepared through three rounds of nested multiplex PCR following a slightly modified ARM-PCR procedure. Each of the first two PCR rounds ran for roughly 11 cycles and used multiplex TRBV1-TRBV30 forward primers together with a Cbeta reverse primer. TCRdb reanalyzed the raw reads on its own, using fastp at Q25 for trimming and MiXCR for clone calling, and kept in-frame beta chains. Rows merge per CDR3 protein into single entries with the most common DNA and genes. The sample profile shows hundreds of thousands of distinct CDR3 sequences; less than 75% of them were found once. 9% of the sample belongs to the ten largest clones.

Blood RNA was extracted from unsorted whole blood using TRIzol reagent, and germline DNA was obtained with the DNeasy Blood & Tissue kit. Material: peripheral blood. These receptors all come from a man aged 35-49 years with primary liver carcinoma and hepatitis B virus infection.

The table lists this clonotype with a few counts. Relative to the germline gene, one junction end is altered; a read error may explain this. The J gene is TRBJ2-7, the V gene TRBV11-1; D ambiguous. This CDR3 spans 16 amino acids. Germline CDR1 reads SGHAT; CDR2 reads FQDESV (reference sequence). CDR3 nucleotide sequence: TGTGCCAGTAGCTTAGCCTACGACATGACCTCCAACGAGCAGTACTTC. Encoded protein: CASSLAYDMTSNEQYF.

The CDR3, as DNA: TGTGCCAGGGTAGCGGCCGCCTACGAGCAGTACTTC. This codes for CARVAAAYEQYF. The J gene is TRBJ2-7, the V gene TRBV5-4; TRBD2 is a possible D gene (6 bases). The CDR3 is made up of 12 amino acids. V shed 8 bases and J shed 2 bases, with 11 bases lying between them. The V gene's germline CDR1 is SGHNT and CDR2 YYREEE (reference sequence).

On this clonotype: A much larger clone sits a single nucleotide away, making a read error possible. The rearrangement links TRBV6-2 or TRBV6-3 to TRBJ1-1; 7 positions agree with TRBD1. Germline CDR1 reads MNHEY; CDR2 reads SVGEGT. The CDR3 length is 14 residues. The CDR3 protein is CASSYDRVNTGAFF. The CDR3 DNA is TGTGCCAGCAGTTACGACAGGGTGAACACTGGAGCTTTCTTT.

As to this clonotype: At one of its ends the junction is not consistent with the germline gene, which may arise from a read error. The gene calls are TRBV28 and TRBJ2-7, with a tentative D call TRBD1 (6 bases). CDR3 length: 11 amino acids. Germline values: CDR1 MDHEN, CDR2 SYDVKM. The CDR3 sequence is CASSTQGKQLF. The CDR3 DNA is TGTGCCAGCAGCACTCAGGGGAAGCAGCTCTTC.